The clone carrying this T cell receptor beta chain has ten or more counts. As healthy controls, volunteers from a blood bank in Maryland, USA, were used. The V gene's germline CDR1 is LGHNA and CDR2 YSLEER. With 2 bases removed from V and 3 bases from J, the gap between germline ends came to 8 bases. CDR3 size: 13 residues. TCRdb reprocessed the 5' RACE reads with MiXCR, giving one entry per CDR3 protein. The sample has approximately 58,000 distinct CDR3 sequences; roughly 11% are singletons. This specimen belongs to a study of neurological immune-mediated disorders. This receptor was identified in a man in his sixties in good health. The genes are TRBV4-3 and TRBJ2-7; D is unclear. Input material: PBMCs. The CDR3 coding sequence is TGCGCCAGCAGCCAAAGACGGAACTACGAGCAGTACTTC. It translates to CASSQRRNYEQYF.